This is a list of T cell receptor beta chains from one sample in a study of control samples from healthy donors and cancer patients. Assay used: immunoSEQ multiplex PCR; TCRdb lists only in-frame clones, some missing. Among 180,000 or so clones listed, 91% were seen once. Sample: blood. The receptors were sampled from a woman aged 25-40 years in good health. Each CDR3 is given with its conserved first and last residue. D genes are given only for firm matches. Size is stated for part of the rows, as once, few or many counts, or as a class when the clone is expanded.

d_call: .
clone_size: few
v_call: TRBV11-2
j_call: TRBJ1-3
cdr3_aa: CASSLSGAGNTIYF
cdr3_nt: TGTGCCAGCAGCTTATCGGGGGCTGGAAACACCATATATTTT

d_call: .
clone_size: once
v_call: TRBV6-2/TRBV6-3
j_call: TRBJ1-6
cdr3_aa: CASSYSSSPLHF
cdr3_nt: TGTGCCAGCAGTTACTCGAGTTCACCCCTCCACTTT

d_call: TRBD2
clone_size: .
v_call: TRBV27
j_call: TRBJ2-2
cdr3_aa: CASSAGTSPSTGELFF
cdr3_nt: TGTGCCAGCAGCGCCGGGACTAGCCCTAGTACCGGGGAGCTGTTTTTT

d_call: TRBD2
clone_size: .
v_call: TRBV27
j_call: TRBJ2-1
cdr3_aa: CASSLSLAGVNEQFF
cdr3_nt: TGTGCCAGCAGTTTATCCCTAGCGGGAGTCAATGAGCAGTTCTTC

d_call: .
clone_size: .
v_call: TRBV3-1/TRBV3-2
j_call: TRBJ2-7
cdr3_aa: CASSQEWTTSEQYF
cdr3_nt: TGTGCCAGCAGCCAAGAGTGGACTACTTCCGAGCAGTACTTC

d_call: .
clone_size: .
v_call: TRBV5-4
j_call: TRBJ2-5
cdr3_aa: CASSVQGGETQYF
cdr3_nt: TGTGCCAGCAGCGTGCAGGGGGGGGAGACCCAGTACTTC

d_call: TRBD1
clone_size: .
v_call: TRBV28
j_call: TRBJ1-4
cdr3_aa: CASSQDRGNEKLFF
cdr3_nt: TGTGCCAGCAGCCAGGACAGGGGTAATGAAAAACTGTTTTTT

d_call: TRBD1
clone_size: .
v_call: TRBV7-7
j_call: TRBJ2-5
cdr3_aa: CASSPTGGSSETQYF
cdr3_nt: TGTGCTAGCAGCCCGACAGGGGGCTCATCAGAGACCCAGTACTTC

d_call: TRBD1
clone_size: .
v_call: TRBV6-4
j_call: TRBJ1-2
cdr3_aa: CASSDSPAGGSGYTF
cdr3_nt: TGTGCCAGCAGTGACTCCCCCGCAGGGGGCTCTGGCTACACCTTC

d_call: .
clone_size: few
v_call: TRBV9
j_call: TRBJ1-2
cdr3_aa: CASSPSDRPYGYTF
cdr3_nt: TGTGCCAGCAGCCCCTCCGACAGGCCCTATGGCTACACCTTC

d_call: .
clone_size: .
v_call: TRBV27
j_call: TRBJ1-3
cdr3_aa: CASSPLGRGSGNTIYF
cdr3_nt: TGTGCCAGCAGTCCATTGGGCAGGGGTTCTGGAAACACCATATATTTT